The present T cell receptor beta chain was sequenced within a study of blood T cell repertoires in COVID-19. Study as a whole: COVID-19 samples collected from the United States, Italy and Spain covered acute and convalescent phases. Sources were T cells, B-cell-depleted T cells, or PBMCs; the material itself was cDNA or gDNA.

The CDR3 is 13 residues long. Germline values: CDR1 SGDLS, CDR2 YYNGEE. Between the trimmed V and J ends, which lost 4 bases and 4 bases, there was a span of 9 bases. Authors' methods: Reference gene primers were amplified, and this amplification served to estimate nucleated cell counts. The repertoire was sequenced with immunoSEQ multiplex PCR; TCRdb's copy has only in-frame clones and lacks some. V and J calls plus clone size are reproduced from that table; the DNA served to infer D and trimming. The sample consists of 81,000 or so clones, 85% of them appearing once. While infection was still active, Seattle patients were enrolled and then followed longitudinally.

Source material: peripheral blood. The chain uses TRBV9 and TRBJ2-1; D ambiguous. This sequence originates from a man over 45 with COVID-19, enrolled during active disease. Here the CDR3 reads CASSPGRYNEQFF. For the CDR3, the DNA is TGTGCCAGCAGCCCCGGTCGGTACAATGAGCAGTTCTTC.